The present T cell receptor (beta chain) was sequenced within a study of T cells in Graves' hyperthyroidism and ophthalmopathy. As for the study in general: Prior to any treatment, at the point of initial diagnosis, peripheral blood was collected.

Patients having uncontrolled infection, another autoimmune disease, pregnancy or lactation were not included. The PBMCs had their origin in more than 9.5 ml of fresh peripheral blood. The CDR3 spans 15 residues. CDR1 and CDR2 (germline): GTSNPN, SVGIG (reference sequence). Trimming shortened V by 3 bases and J by 4 bases, and 18 bases separated the two germline ends. TCR beta CDR3 sequences were amplified from RNA transcripts. During a first-round RT-PCR of the TCR CDR3, the HTBI primer set was used. Via MiXCR, TCRdb re-called the multiplex PCR reads, giving one row per CDR3 protein. In the table there are roughly 500,000 distinct CDR3 sequences, about 16% of which are singletons. As to this clonotype: This may be a read error, as it is one base from a much larger clone.

This chain links TRBV30 with TRBJ1-1; D not resolved. The sample was blood. This clonotype was sampled from a woman younger than 45 with Graves' ophthalmopathy. CDR3 sequence (DNA): TGTGCCTGGAGAGCGGGGTTTAACCTGAGCACTGAAGCTTTCTTT. This translates into CAWRAGFNLSTEAFF.